Included here is one T cell receptor (beta chain) sequence, with context. The antigen is undetermined. The sample is drawn from a study of graft-versus-host responses after intestinal transplantation. Overall study: The whole recipient group had anti-thymocyte globulin induction followed by tacrolimus and steroids for around 3 years. General observations from the study: Levels of circulating GvH clones at their peak were associated with early post-transplant HvG declines. GvH clones appeared in recipient marrow, some first in ileum or blood. High graft-versus-host to host-versus-graft clonal ratios were seen in allografts of patients with graft-donor T cell macrochimerism.

Per the germline V gene, CDR1 is SGHKS and CDR2 is YYEKEE (reference sequence). The CDR3 covers 13 residues. The V segment lost 2 bases and the J segment 4 bases; nucleotides outside the gene matches: 2. The assay was immunoSEQ multiplex PCR, and TCRdb's table has in-frame clones only and misses some. This sample has over 75,000 clones, with about 87% found just once. The receptor's source is a human donor who was the organ donor for an intestinal transplant. Sequencing used unstimulated CD4+ T cells sorted from spleen or lymph node cells, obtained before transplant. The chain combines TRBV5-5 with TRBJ2-5; 7 nucleotides line up with TRBD2. The CDR3 nucleotides read TGTGCCAGCAGCTTATCGGGAGGAGAGACCCAGTACTTC. Amino acids: CASSLSGGETQYF.